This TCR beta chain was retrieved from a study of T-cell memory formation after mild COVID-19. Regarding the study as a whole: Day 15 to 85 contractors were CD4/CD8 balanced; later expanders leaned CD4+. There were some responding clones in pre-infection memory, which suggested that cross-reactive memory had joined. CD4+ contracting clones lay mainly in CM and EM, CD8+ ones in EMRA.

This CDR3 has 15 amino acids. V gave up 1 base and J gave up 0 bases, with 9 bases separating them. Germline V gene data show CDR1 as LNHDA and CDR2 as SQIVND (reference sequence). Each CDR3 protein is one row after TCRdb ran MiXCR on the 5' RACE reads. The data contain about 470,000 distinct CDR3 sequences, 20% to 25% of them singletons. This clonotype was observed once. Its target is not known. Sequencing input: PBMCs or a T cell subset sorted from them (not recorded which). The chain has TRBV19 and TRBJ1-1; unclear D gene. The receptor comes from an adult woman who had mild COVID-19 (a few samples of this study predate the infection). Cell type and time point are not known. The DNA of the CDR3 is TGTGCCAGTAGTATAGCGGCGGGAATGAACACTGAAGCTTTCTTT. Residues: CASSIAAGMNTEAFF.